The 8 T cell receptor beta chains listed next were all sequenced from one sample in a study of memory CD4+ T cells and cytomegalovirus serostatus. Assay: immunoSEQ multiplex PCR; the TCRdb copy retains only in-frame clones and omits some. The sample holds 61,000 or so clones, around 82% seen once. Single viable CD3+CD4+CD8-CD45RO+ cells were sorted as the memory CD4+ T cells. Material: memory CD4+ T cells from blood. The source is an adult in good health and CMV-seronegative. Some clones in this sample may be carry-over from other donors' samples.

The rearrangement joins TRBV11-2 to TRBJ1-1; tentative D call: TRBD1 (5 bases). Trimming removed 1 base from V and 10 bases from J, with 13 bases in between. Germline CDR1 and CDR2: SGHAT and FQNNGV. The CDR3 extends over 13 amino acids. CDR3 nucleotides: TGTGCCAGCAGCTTAGTCTCAGGGAGTTCAGCTTTCTTT. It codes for CASSLVSGSSAFF.

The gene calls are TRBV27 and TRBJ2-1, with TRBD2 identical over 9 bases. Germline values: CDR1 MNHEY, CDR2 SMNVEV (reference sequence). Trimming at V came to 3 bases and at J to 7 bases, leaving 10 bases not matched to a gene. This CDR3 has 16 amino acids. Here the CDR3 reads CASSLFAGGGLNEQFF. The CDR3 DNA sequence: TGTGCCAGCAGTTTGTTCGCGGGAGGGGGCCTAAATGAGCAGTTCTTC.

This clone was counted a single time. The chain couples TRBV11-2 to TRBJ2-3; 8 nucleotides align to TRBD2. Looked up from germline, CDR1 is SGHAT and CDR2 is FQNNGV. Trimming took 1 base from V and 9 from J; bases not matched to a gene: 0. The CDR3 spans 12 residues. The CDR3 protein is CASSLAGGTQYF. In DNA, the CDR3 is TGTGCCAGCAGCTTAGCGGGGGGGACGCAGTATTTT.

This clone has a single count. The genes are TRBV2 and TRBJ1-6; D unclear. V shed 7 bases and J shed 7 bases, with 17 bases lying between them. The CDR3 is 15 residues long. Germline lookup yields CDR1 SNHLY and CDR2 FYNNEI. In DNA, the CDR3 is TGTGCCAGCAACCCACATGAAGGCCCCAATTCACCCCTCCACTTT. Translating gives CASNPHEGPNSPLHF.

This chain's CDR3 is CASSLFSTEYEQYF. CDR3 in DNA: TGTGCCAGCAGCTTGTTCAGTACTGAGTACGAGCAGTACTTC. V is TRBV7-2 and J is TRBJ2-7, with D uncertain. V was clipped by 3 bases and J by 4 bases, with 13 bases between them. CDR1 SGHTA and CDR2 FQGNSA come from the germline V gene. There are 14 residues in the CDR3.

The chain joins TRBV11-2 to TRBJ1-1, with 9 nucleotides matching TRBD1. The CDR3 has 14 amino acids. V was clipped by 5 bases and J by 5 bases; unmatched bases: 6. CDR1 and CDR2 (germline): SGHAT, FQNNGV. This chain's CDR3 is CASSPGDRETEAFF. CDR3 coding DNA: TGTGCCAGCAGCCCCGGGGACAGGGAGACTGAAGCTTTCTTT.

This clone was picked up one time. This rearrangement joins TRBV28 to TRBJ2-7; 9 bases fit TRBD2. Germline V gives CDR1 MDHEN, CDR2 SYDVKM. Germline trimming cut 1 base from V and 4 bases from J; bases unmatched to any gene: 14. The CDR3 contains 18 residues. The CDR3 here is CASSLYPFRGAGGYEQYF. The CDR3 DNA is TGTGCCAGCAGTTTATACCCTTTTCGCGGTGCGGGGGGGTACGAGCAGTACTTC. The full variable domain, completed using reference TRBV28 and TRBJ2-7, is DVKVTQSSRYLVKRTGEKVFLECVQDMDHENMFWYRQDPGLGLRLIYFSYDVKMKEKGDIPEGYSVSREKKERFSLILESASTNQTSMYLCASSLYPFRGAGGYEQYFGPGTRLTVT.

CDR3: CASSPMGGGLTDTQYF. The CDR3 DNA sequence: TGCGCCAGCAGCCCTATGGGCGGGGGGCTCACAGATACGCAGTATTTT. This chain connects TRBV5-1 to TRBJ2-3, with TRBD2 matching over 8 bases. The CDR3 runs to 16 residues. Germline trimming cut 4 bases from V and 2 bases from J; bases unmatched to any gene: 9. Germline values: CDR1 SGHRS, CDR2 YFSETQ.